This TCR beta chain was recovered during a study of PD-L1 blockade in urothelial cancer. Trimming pared 2 bases from V and 5 bases from J, leaving 10 bases between. CDR3 length equals 13 residues. The germline V gene encodes CDR1 MNHNY and CDR2 SVGAGI (reference sequence). The time point is: pretreatment peripheral blood. Libraries were prepared by immunoSEQ multiplex PCR; TCRdb keeps only in-frame clonotypes and omits some of them. The sample lists 50,000 to 75,000 clones; roughly four fifths were seen once. This clonotype was obtained from a man aged 70 or older with urothelial cancer. The material sequenced was PBMCs, taken around atezolizumab (anti-PD-L1) treatment. The genes are TRBV6-6 and TRBJ2-7, with D possibly matching TRBD1 (5 bases). This CDR3 reads CASSYRGGDEQYF. The CDR3 nucleotides read TGTGCCAGCAGTTACAGGGGTGGAGACGAGCAGTACTTC.